The 28 T cell receptor beta chains listed next were all sequenced from one sample in a study of blood T cell repertoires in COVID-19 (dated by TCRdb to 2018 to 2020). Receptor libraries were prepared by the immunoSEQ multiplex PCR assay. Sourced from immuneACCESS, this table was stored by TCRdb with only in-frame sequences that have V and J called. A share of the clones is absent; for the studies checked, an unresolved V gene accounts for under half, and the remainder has no known explanation. This sample holds about 440,000 clones; around 88% were observed only once. The ten largest make up roughly 12% of the sample. Material for sequencing was peripheral blood. Receptors were obtained from a woman in her forties or fifties with COVID-19, enrolled during active disease.

The chain is built from TRBV6-5 and TRBJ1-4; D may be TRBD1 (5 bases). V was clipped by 2 bases and J by 0 bases, with 7 bases between them. CDR1 and CDR2 (germline): MNHEY, SVGAGI. The CDR3 extends over 15 amino acids. CDR3 protein: CASSYGGTTNEKLFF. CDR3 in DNA: TGTGCCAGCAGTTACGGGGGGACAACTAATGAAAAACTGTTTTTT.

J is TRBJ1-1 and V is TRBV5-5, with TRBD1 matching over 10 bases. The CDR3 has 15 residues. Trimming took 3 bases from V and 8 from J; bases not matched to a gene: 10. CDR1 is SGHKS and CDR2 is YYEKEE in the germline V gene (reference sequence). The CDR3 DNA reads TGTGCCAGCAGCTCGGACAGGGGGTTCCTCGCAGAAGCTTTCTTT. This encodes CASSSDRGFLAEAFF. The entire variable domain, with the rest obtained from reference TRBV5-5 and TRBJ1-1, is as follows: DAGVTQSPTHLIKTRGQQVTLRCSPISGHKSVSWYQQVLGQGPQFIFQYYEKEERGRGNFPDRFSARQFPNYSSELNVNALLLGDSALYLCASSSDRGFLAEAFFGQGTRLTVV.

The chain has TRBV20-1 and TRBJ1-1, with unresolved D. The CDR3 has 11 residues. V lost 1 base and J lost 8, with 8 bases in between. Germline V CDR1 and CDR2: DFQATT, SNEGSKA (reference sequence). In DNA, the CDR3 is TGCAGTGCTAGAGGGGCCAAGGAAGCTTTCTTT. Amino acids: CSARGAKEAFF.

The J gene is TRBJ2-1, the V gene TRBV7-2; tentative D call: TRBD2 (7 bases). V gave up 6 bases and J gave up 8 bases, with 23 bases separating them. CDR1 and CDR2 (germline): SGHTA, FQGNSA. This CDR3 is built from 16 residues. The CDR3, as DNA: TGTGCCAGCAGTCCCGAGATAGGGGGGGGCTCGGATGAGCAGTTCTTC. This encodes CASSPEIGGGSDEQFF.

The V call is TRBV5-6, the J call TRBJ1-1; D is ambiguous. CDR1 is SGHDT, CDR2 YYEEEE, per germline. CDR3 length: 13 amino acids. V gave up 6 bases and J gave up 5 bases, with 14 bases separating them. The CDR3 DNA is TGTGCCAGCACCCCCGGACTAGGGACTGAAGCTTTCTTT. It translates to CASTPGLGTEAFF.

This clone came up once. This chain joins TRBV5-8 and TRBJ2-1; D is unclear. This CDR3 comprises 13 residues. V lost 9 bases to trimming and J lost 2 bases, with 12 bases between them. Germline assignment: CDR1 SGHTS and CDR2 YDEGEE. CDR3 loop: CATQWATYNEQFF. The CDR3, as DNA: TGTGCCACCCAGTGGGCTACCTACAATGAGCAGTTCTTC.

V gene TRBV4-2 combines with J gene TRBJ2-3, with 11 bases fitting TRBD2. Germline V gene data show CDR1 as LGHNA and CDR2 as YNFKEQ. CDR3 length equals 16 residues. The V gene end was trimmed by 4 bases and the J gene end by 0 bases; junction bases not matched to a gene: 3. In nucleotides, the CDR3 is TGTGCCAGCAGCCCGACTAGCGGGGCTAGCACAGATACGCAGTATTTT. Protein product: CASSPTSGASTDTQYF.

The V and J genes are TRBV9 and TRBJ1-6; D is unresolved. V was clipped by 1 base and J by 7 bases, with 6 bases between them. The CDR3 loop spans 13 amino acids. Per the germline V gene, CDR1 is SGDLS and CDR2 is YYNGEE. CDR3 bases: TGTGCCAGCAGCGTATACGGGAATTCACCCCTCCACTTT. This sequence encodes CASSVYGNSPLHF.

The V and J genes are TRBV7-9 and TRBJ2-1, with 10 nucleotides matching TRBD1. This CDR3 spans 18 amino acids. CDR1 SEHNR and CDR2 FQNEAQ come from the germline V gene (reference sequence). With V trimmed by 4 bases and J by 8 bases, 17 bases remained unmatched. The CDR3 DNA sequence: TGTGCCAGCAGCTCCCCAGTCCTGCCGACAGGGGGCTTTGATGAGCAGTTCTTC. Residues: CASSSPVLPTGGFDEQFF.

The chain is built from TRBV10-3 and TRBJ1-1; 7 bases match TRBD1. The trim removed 3 bases at V and 3 bases at J, leaving 4 bases unmatched. This CDR3 is built from 14 residues. The germline V gene has CDR1 ENHRY and CDR2 SYGVKD. The CDR3 loop reads CAISEDREYTEAFF. The DNA for the CDR3 is TGTGCCATCAGTGAAGACAGGGAATACACTGAAGCTTTCTTT.

The chain joins TRBV11-2 to TRBJ2-5, with a tentative D call TRBD2 (6 bases). V gave up 5 bases and J gave up 3 bases, with 13 bases separating them. The CDR3 spans 14 residues. From germline, CDR1 is SGHAT and CDR2 FQNNGV. Here the CDR3 DNA reads TGTGCCAGCAGCACCGGGACTGGAAAAGAGACCCAGTACTTC. Protein sequence: CASSTGTGKETQYF.

In this sample, this clone turned up a few times. The CDR3 bases are TGTGCCAGCCAGGGGGCCGCTAATGAAAAACTGTTTTTT. This gives the protein CASQGAANEKLFF. V usage is TRBV30 and J usage is TRBJ1-4, with 8 bases fitting TRBD1. Germline CDR1 is GTSNPN and CDR2 is SVGIG (reference sequence). With V trimmed by 8 bases and J by 3 bases, 5 bases remained unmatched. CDR3 length equals 13 residues.

The V call is TRBV7-9, the J call TRBJ1-3; D is perhaps TRBD1 (6 bases). Germline V CDR1 and CDR2: SEHNR, FQNEAQ (reference sequence). CDR3 length: 17 amino acids. V was trimmed by 5 bases and J by 1 base, leaving 18 bases between them. The CDR3 loop reads CASSPASGASSGNTIYF. The CDR3 region has the DNA TGTGCCAGCAGCCCCGCCTCAGGGGCCTCGTCTGGAAACACCATATATTTT.

This chain joins TRBV18 and TRBJ2-6; D might be TRBD1 (5 bases). Germline assignment: CDR1 KGHSH and CDR2 LQKENI. Trimming pared 2 bases from V and 0 bases from J, leaving 17 bases between. The CDR3 runs to 19 residues. CDR3 nucleotides: TGTGCCAGCTCACCAGTGACAGATCCGACTTTCTCTGGGGCCAACGTCCTGACTTTC. Translated, it gives CASSPVTDPTFSGANVLTF.

This chain links TRBV14 with TRBJ1-3; D unresolved. CDR3 length equals 14 residues. V lost 4 bases to trimming and J lost 0 bases, with 7 bases between them. CDR1 SGHDN and CDR2 FVKESK come from the germline V gene. CDR3 in DNA: TGTGCCAGCAGCCTGGCGGGCTCTGGAAACACCATATATTTT. It yields the protein CASSLAGSGNTIYF.

The chain uses TRBV7-2 and TRBJ2-3, with TRBD2 identical over 7 bases. The CDR3 is made up of 16 amino acids. With V trimmed by 3 bases and J by 1 base, 7 bases remained unmatched. Per germline, CDR1 SGHTA and CDR2 FQGNSA. CDR3 in amino acids: CASSLGAGLRTDTQYF. CDR3 DNA: TGTGCCAGCAGCTTGGGAGCGGGGTTACGCACAGATACGCAGTATTTT.

The V call is TRBV30, the J call TRBJ2-4; the match to TRBD1 covers 8 bases. V lost 5 bases and J lost 0; bases outside the gene matches: 3. This CDR3 comprises 14 residues. The germline gives CDR1 GTSNPN, CDR2 SVGIG (reference sequence). The CDR3 nucleotides are TGTGCCTGGGACGGACAGGGAGCCAAAAACATTCAGTACTTC. As protein: CAWDGQGAKNIQYF. Full variable domain (missing parts from reference TRBV30 and TRBJ2-4): SQTIHQWPATLVQPVGSPLSLECTVEGTSNPNLYWYRQAAGRGLQLLFYSVGIGQISSEVPQNLSASRPQDRQFILSSKKLLLSDSGFYLCAWDGQGAKNIQYFGAGTRLSVL.

The chain carries TRBV4-2 and TRBJ2-1, with 11 bases that match TRBD2. The CDR3 is 17 amino acids. Germline V gene data show CDR1 as LGHNA and CDR2 as YNFKEQ. J was trimmed by 7 bases and V by 0 bases; bases with no gene match: 8. The CDR3 region has the DNA TGTGCCAGCAGCCAAGATCTACTAGCGGGGGAGGATAATGAGCAGTTCTTC. It codes for CASSQDLLAGEDNEQFF.

The gene calls are TRBV29-1 and TRBJ2-5; TRBD1 is a possible D gene (6 bases). Germline V lookup: CDR1 SQVTM, CDR2 ANQGSEA. V shed 1 base and J shed 4 bases, with 10 bases lying between them. The CDR3 covers 13 residues. CDR3 residues: CSVEVTGPETQYF. CDR3 DNA sequence: TGCAGCGTTGAAGTGACAGGCCCAGAGACCCAGTACTTC.

V usage is TRBV7-3 and J usage is TRBJ2-1; the match to TRBD2 covers 7 bases. The germline CDR1 and CDR2 sequences are SGHTA and FQGTGA. The CDR3 loop spans 15 amino acids. The V segment lost 4 bases and the J segment 3 bases; nucleotides outside the gene matches: 6. Written as DNA, the CDR3 is TGTGCCAGCAGCTCAGGAGCGGGGTACTACAATGAGCAGTTCTTC. Translating it yields CASSSGAGYYNEQFF.

The genes are TRBV2 and TRBJ2-5, with 7 bases lining up with TRBD1. Germline values: CDR1 SNHLY, CDR2 FYNNEI. Trimming took 9 bases from V and 4 from J; bases not matched to a gene: 11. There are 14 residues in the CDR3. CDR3 sequence (DNA): TGTGCCAGTCTTCGGGACAGTTATGTAGAGACCCAGTACTTC. Translation: CASLRDSYVETQYF.

The V and J genes are TRBV30 and TRBJ2-7; TRBD1 agrees at 7 bases. There are 13 residues in the CDR3. Losses at the gene ends were 5 bases for V and 7 bases for J; bases not matched to a gene: 11. CDR1 and CDR2 from the germline V gene are GTSNPN and SVGIG (reference sequence). Written as DNA, the CDR3 is TGTGCCTGGTTAGACAGGGCCTCGAGGGAGCAGTACTTC. Its translation: CAWLDRASREQYF.

This sequence joins TRBV11-2 and TRBJ2-5; D is unresolved. The CDR3 runs 13 residues. V was trimmed by 3 bases and J by 1 base, leaving 6 bases between them. The V gene's germline CDR1 is SGHAT and CDR2 FQNNGV. The CDR3 DNA sequence: TGTGCCAGCAGCTTTGGCAGCCAAGAGACCCAGTACTTC. Amino acid sequence: CASSFGSQETQYF. Together with reference TRBV11-2 and TRBJ2-5, the CDR3 gives the full variable domain: EAGVAQSPRYKIIEKRQSVAFWCNPISGHATLYWYQQILGQGPKLLIQFQNNGVVDDSQLPKDRFSAERLKGVDSTLKIQPAKLEDSAVYLCASSFGSQETQYFGPGTRLLVL.

This chain joins TRBV30 and TRBJ1-1; no reliable D call. The CDR3 is made up of 13 amino acids. Trimming took off 2 bases at V and 4 bases at J, with 11 bases between the two ends. CDR1 is GTSNPN, CDR2 SVGIG, per germline (reference sequence). CDR3 sequence: CAWSSQAGTEAFF. The CDR3 bases are TGTGCCTGGAGTTCTCAGGCGGGCACTGAAGCTTTCTTT.

V and J are TRBV19 and TRBJ2-5, with 10 bases lining up with TRBD2. The junction had 6 bases not matched to a gene; V was cut back by 5 bases and J by 0 bases. CDR1 and CDR2 from the germline V gene are LNHDA and SQIVND (reference sequence). The CDR3 length is 16 residues. DNA of the CDR3: TGTGCCAGTAGTGCTCCTAGCGGGGGTTACCAAGAGACCCAGTACTTC. Protein: CASSAPSGGYQETQYF.

V usage is TRBV7-9 and J usage is TRBJ1-5, with D perhaps matching TRBD1 (5 bases). The CDR3 runs 13 residues. V lost 1 base and J lost 9, with 10 bases in between. Germline loops: CDR1 SEHNR, CDR2 FQNEAQ (reference sequence). The CDR3: CASSLVGESPQHF. The CDR3 DNA sequence: TGTGCCAGCAGCTTAGTAGGGGAATCGCCCCAGCATTTT.

The chain recombines TRBV6-5 with TRBJ1-1; 8 positions match TRBD1. V trimming: 6 bases; J trimming: 0 bases; junction bases outside the gene matches: 6. Germline CDR1 and CDR2: MNHEY and SVGAGI. The length of the CDR3 is 15 residues. CDR3 DNA: TGTGCCAGCAGACAACCACAGGGGGTGAACACTGAAGCTTTCTTT. It yields the protein CASRQPQGVNTEAFF.

V gene TRBV6-5 combines with J gene TRBJ1-6, with a possible D match to TRBD1 (5 bases). V lost 7 bases and J lost 7, with 11 bases in between. The germline gives CDR1 MNHEY, CDR2 SVGAGI. The CDR3 runs 13 residues. The CDR3 nucleotides are TGTGCCAGCAAAGGTCGGGGGAATTCACCCCTCCACTTT. Translation: CASKGRGNSPLHF.